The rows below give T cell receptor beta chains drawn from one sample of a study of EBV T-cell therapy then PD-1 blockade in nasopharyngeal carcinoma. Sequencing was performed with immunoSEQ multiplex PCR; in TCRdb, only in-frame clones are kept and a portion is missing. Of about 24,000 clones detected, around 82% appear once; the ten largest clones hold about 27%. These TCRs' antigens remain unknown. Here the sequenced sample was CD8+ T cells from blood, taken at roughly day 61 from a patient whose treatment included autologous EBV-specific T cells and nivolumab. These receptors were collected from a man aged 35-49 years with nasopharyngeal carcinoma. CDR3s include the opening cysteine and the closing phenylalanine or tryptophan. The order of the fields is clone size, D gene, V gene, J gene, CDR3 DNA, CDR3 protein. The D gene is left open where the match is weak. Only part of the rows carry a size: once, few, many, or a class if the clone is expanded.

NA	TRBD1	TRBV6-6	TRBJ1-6	TGTGCCAGCAGTATTGACAGGGTGCCCTATAATTCACCCCTCCACTTT	CASSIDRVPYNSPLHF
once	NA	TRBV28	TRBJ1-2	TGTGCCAGCAGTTTATACAGGGTGCTCTATGGCTACACCTTC	CASSLYRVLYGYTF
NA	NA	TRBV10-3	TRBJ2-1	TGTGCCATCAGTGATTTGGGCCAGGGGAGCTCCTACAATGAGCAGTTCTTC	CAISDLGQGSSYNEQFF
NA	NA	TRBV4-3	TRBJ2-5	TGCGCCAGCAGCCAAGACGCCCCGGGGGCCCAGTACTTC	CASSQDAPGAQYF
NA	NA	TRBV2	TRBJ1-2	TGTGCCAGCAGTGAAGAGTCCGGGCATGGCTACACCTTC	CASSEESGHGYTF
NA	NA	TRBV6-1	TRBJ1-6	TGTGCCAGCAGTGACGGGGAGGAGGGGAATTCACCCCTCCACTTT	CASSDGEEGNSPLHF
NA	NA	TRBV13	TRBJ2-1	TGTGCCAGCAGTCGGGACCCGGCCCCTTACAATGAGCAGTTCTTC	CASSRDPAPYNEQFF
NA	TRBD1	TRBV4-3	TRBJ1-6	TGCGCCAGCAGCCGCCGCGCAGGGGGTGAGGGTTCACCCCTCCACTTT	CASSRRAGGEGSPLHF
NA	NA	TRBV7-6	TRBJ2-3	TGTGCCAGCAGCCCCTGGGACACCGAAAGGCCCACAGATACGCAGTATTTT	CASSPWDTERPTDTQYF
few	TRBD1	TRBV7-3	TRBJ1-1	TGTGCCAGCAGCATAAACAGGGGGAGGAACACTGAAGCTTTCTTT	CASSINRGRNTEAFF
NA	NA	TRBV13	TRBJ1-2	TGTGCCAGCAGCTTCCCTGACCGGGCTAACTATGGCTACACCTTC	CASSFPDRANYGYTF
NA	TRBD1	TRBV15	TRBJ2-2	TGTGCCACCAGCAGTTCCCCGGGACAGGGGATGATCGGGGAGCTGTTTTTT	CATSSSPGQGMIGELFF
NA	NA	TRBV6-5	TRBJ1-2	TGTGCCAGCAGTTACTCGAAGGGATCTCACTATGGCTACACCTTC	CASSYSKGSHYGYTF
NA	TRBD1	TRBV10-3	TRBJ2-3	TGTGCCGTAGGGACAGGGGGAGTAGGCACAGATACGCAGTATTTT	CAVGTGGVGTDTQYF
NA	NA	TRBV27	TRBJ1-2	TGTGCCAGCAGCACCACAGGGAACTATGGCTACACCTTC	CASSTTGNYGYTF
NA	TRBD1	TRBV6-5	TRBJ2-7	TGTGCCAGCAGTCCTCTACAGGGGATCCACGAGCAGTACTTC	CASSPLQGIHEQYF